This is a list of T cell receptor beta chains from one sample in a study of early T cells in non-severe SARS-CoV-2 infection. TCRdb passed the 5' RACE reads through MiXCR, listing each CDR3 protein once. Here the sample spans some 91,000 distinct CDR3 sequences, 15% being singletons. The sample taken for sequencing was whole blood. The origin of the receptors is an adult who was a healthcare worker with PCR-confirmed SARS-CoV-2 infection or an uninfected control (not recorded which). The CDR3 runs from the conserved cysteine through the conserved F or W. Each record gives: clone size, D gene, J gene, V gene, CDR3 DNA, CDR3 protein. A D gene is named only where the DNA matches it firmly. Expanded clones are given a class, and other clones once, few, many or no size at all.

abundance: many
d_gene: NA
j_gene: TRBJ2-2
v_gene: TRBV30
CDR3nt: TGTGCCTGGACCCGACACAACACCGGGGAGCTGTTTTTT
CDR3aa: CAWTRHNTGELFF

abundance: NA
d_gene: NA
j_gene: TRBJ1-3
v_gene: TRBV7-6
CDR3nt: TGTGCCAGCAGCGGGGGACGGGGACATAAAGGGCTAAGCTCTGGAAACACCATATATTTT
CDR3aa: CASSGGRGHKGLSSGNTIYF

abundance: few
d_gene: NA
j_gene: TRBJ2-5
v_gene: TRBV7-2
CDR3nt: TGTGCCAGCAGCTTCAAGGGGCCGGAGACCCAGTACTTC
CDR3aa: CASSFKGPETQYF

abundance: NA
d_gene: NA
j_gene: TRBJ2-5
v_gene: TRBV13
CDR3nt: TGTGCCAGCAGCCCCACGGACCCGATTGAGACCCAGTACTTC
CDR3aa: CASSPTDPIETQYF

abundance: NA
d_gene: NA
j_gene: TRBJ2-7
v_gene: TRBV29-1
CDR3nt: TGCAGCGCTTCCCTCCTGGGCGAGCAGTACTTC
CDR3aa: CSASLLGEQYF

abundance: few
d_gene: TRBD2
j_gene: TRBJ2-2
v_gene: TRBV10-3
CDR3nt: TGTGCCATCAGTACGACTAGCGGGAGAGGCACCGGGGAGCTGTTTTTT
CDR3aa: CAISTTSGRGTGELFF

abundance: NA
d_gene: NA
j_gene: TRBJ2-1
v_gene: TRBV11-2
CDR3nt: TGTGCCAGCAGCCAGGCGCTAATCTCGGTCTTC
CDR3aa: CASSQALISVF

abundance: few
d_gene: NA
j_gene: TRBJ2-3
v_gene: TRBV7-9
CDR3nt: TGTGCCAGCAGCTTAGTTATGGACAGCACAGATACGCAGTATTTT
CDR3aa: CASSLVMDSTDTQYF

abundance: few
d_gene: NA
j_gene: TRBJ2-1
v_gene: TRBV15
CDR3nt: TGTGCCACCAGCAGAGCGGGCGGGGAGAGCTCCTACAATGAGCAGTTCTTC
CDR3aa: CATSRAGGESSYNEQFF

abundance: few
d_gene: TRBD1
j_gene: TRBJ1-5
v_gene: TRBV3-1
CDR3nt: TGTGCCAGCAGCCAAGATGTGGGACAGGTCTCAAATCAGCCCCAGCATTTT
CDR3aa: CASSQDVGQVSNQPQHF

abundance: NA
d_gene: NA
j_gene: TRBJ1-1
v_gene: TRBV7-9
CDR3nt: TGTGCCAGTCACAGAATGAACACTGAAGCTTTCTTT
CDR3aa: CASHRMNTEAFF

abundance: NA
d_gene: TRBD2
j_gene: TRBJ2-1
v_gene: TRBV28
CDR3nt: TGTGCCAGCAGTTCTCCGGGGGCTAGCGGGAGTAATGAGCAGTTCTTC
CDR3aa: CASSSPGASGSNEQFF

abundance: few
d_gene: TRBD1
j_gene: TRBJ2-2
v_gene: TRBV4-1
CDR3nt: TGCGCCAGCAGCCATTCGGGACAGGGTTTGGGAAACACCGGGGAGCTGTTTTTT
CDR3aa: CASSHSGQGLGNTGELFF

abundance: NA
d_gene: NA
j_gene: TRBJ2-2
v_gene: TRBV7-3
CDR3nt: TGTGCCAGCAGCTTAACGGCGCTACCCAACACCGGGGAGCTGTTTTTT
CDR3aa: CASSLTALPNTGELFF

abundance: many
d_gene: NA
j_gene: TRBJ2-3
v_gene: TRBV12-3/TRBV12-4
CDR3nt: TGTGCCAGCAGTCCGTCTCCCGGGGGAAACACAGATACGCAGTATTTT
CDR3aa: CASSPSPGGNTDTQYF

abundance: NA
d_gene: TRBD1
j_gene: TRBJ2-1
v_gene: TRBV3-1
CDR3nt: TGTGCCAGCAGCGCCAAGGGACAGGGATGGAACAATGAGCAGTTCTTC
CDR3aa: CASSAKGQGWNNEQFF

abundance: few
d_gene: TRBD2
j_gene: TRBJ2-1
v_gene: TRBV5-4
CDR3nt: TGTGCCAGCAGCTTCGCGGGGGGCAGGGATGAGCAGTTCTTC
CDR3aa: CASSFAGGRDEQFF

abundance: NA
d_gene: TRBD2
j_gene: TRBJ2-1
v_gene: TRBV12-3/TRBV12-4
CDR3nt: TGTGCCAGCAGGCGAAGGACTGGACTAGCGGGATCTAATGAGCAGTTCTTC
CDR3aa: CASRRRTGLAGSNEQFF

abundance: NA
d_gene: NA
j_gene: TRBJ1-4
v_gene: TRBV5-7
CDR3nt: TGTGCCAGCAGCATAAAGACGGAAGCAATTAATGAAAAACTGTTTTTT
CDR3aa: CASSIKTEAINEKLFF

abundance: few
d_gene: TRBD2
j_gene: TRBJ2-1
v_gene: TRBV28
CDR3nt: TGTGCCAGCAGTACATGGGGAGCGGGAGGCCCCAATGAGCAGTTCTTC
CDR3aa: CASSTWGAGGPNEQFF

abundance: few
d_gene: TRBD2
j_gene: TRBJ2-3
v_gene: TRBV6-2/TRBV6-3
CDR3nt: TGTGCCAGCAGCGACCGACTAGCGTCTCCAGATACGCAGTATTTT
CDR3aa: CASSDRLASPDTQYF

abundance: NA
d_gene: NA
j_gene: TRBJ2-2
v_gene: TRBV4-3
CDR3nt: TGCGCCAGCAGTTCGGACGTCGGGGAGCTGTTTTTT
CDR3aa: CASSSDVGELFF

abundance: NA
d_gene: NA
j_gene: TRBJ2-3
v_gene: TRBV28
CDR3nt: TGTGCCAGCAAACCGAACGTGGGGGATTTT
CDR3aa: CASKPNVGDF

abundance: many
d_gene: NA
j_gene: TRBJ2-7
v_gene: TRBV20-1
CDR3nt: TGCAGTGCCCGCCCCCGGGGTCCCTACGAGCAGTACTTC
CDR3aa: CSARPRGPYEQYF

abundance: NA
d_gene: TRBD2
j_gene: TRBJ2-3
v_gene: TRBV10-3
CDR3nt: TGTGCCATCAGGGGACTAGGGAGCACAGATACGCAGTATTTT
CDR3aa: CAIRGLGSTDTQYF

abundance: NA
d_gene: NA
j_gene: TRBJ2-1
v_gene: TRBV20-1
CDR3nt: TGCAGTGCTAGACACGATTTATACAATGAGCAGTTCTTC
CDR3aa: CSARHDLYNEQFF

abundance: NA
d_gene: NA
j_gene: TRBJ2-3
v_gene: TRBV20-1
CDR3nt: TGCAGTGCCCCTCCGCAGAGGGGAGACACAGATACGCAGTATTTT
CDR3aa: CSAPPQRGDTDTQYF

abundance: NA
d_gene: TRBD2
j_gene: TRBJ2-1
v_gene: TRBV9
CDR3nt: TGTGCCAGCAGCTCTAGCGGGAGCTCCTACAATGAGCAGTTCTTC
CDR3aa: CASSSSGSSYNEQFF

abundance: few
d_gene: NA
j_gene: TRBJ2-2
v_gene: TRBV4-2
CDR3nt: TGTGTCAGCAGCCAAGAGTTAGGTAGCGTCACCGGGGAGCTGTTTTTT
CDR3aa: CVSSQELGSVTGELFF

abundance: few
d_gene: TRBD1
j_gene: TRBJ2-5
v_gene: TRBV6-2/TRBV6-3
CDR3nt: TGTGCCAGCAGTTACGGGACAGCCCAAGAGACCCAGTACTTC
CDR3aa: CASSYGTAQETQYF

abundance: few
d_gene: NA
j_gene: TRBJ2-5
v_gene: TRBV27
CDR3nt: TGTGCCAGCAGTTCCTACAGAAAAGAGACCCAGTACTTC
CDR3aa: CASSSYRKETQYF

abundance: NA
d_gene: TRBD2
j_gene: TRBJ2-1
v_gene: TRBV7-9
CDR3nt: TGTGCCAGCAGCTTAAGCGGGGAGGAGCAGTTCTTC
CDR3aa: CASSLSGEEQFF

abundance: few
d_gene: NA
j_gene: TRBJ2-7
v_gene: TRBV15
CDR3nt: TGTGCCACCAGCAGAGGACAGAACTACGAGCAGTACTTC
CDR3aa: CATSRGQNYEQYF

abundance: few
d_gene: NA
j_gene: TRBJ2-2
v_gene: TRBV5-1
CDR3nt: TGCGCCAGCAGCCCGTTGGGGGAGCCCGGGGAGCTGTTTTTT
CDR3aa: CASSPLGEPGELFF

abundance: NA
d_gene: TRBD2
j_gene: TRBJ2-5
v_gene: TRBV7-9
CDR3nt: TGTGCCAGCAGCCTACTAGCGGGAGGGCCGAAGGAGACCCAGTACTTC
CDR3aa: CASSLLAGGPKETQYF

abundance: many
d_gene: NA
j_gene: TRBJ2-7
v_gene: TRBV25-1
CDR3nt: TGTGCCAGCAGTGAAAACGAAGTCTACGAGCAGTACTTC
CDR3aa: CASSENEVYEQYF

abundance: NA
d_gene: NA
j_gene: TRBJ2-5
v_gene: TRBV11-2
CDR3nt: TGTGCCAGCACCCTCTTGGACGGGCTTCTGGAGACCCAGTACTTC
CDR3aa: CASTLLDGLLETQYF

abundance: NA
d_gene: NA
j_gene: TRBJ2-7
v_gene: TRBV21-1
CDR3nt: TGTGCCGGATGGACGCTCGCGTCCTACGAGCAGTACTTC
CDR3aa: CAGWTLASYEQYF

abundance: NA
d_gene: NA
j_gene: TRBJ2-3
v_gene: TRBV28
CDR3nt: TGTGCCAGCAGTTTTGGGGCAGCTAGCACAGATACGCAGTATTTT
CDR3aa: CASSFGAASTDTQYF

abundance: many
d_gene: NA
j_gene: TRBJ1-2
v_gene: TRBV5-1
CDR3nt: TGCGCCAGCAGCTTGGGGACCGGGACGCAGGATGGCTACACCTTC
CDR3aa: CASSLGTGTQDGYTF

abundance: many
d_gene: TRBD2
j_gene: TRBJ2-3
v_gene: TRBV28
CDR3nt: TGTGCCAGCAGTTTGTACCGGGAGGACCGGGACGAAGATACGCAGTATTTT
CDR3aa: CASSLYREDRDEDTQYF

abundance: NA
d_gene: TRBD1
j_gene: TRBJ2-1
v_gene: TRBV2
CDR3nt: TGTGCCAGCAGTGAGGAGACAGGGTCCTACAATGAGCAGTTCTTC
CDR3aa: CASSEETGSYNEQFF

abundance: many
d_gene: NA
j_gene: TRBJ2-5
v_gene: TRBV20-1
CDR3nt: TGCAGTGCTAGTTCGGTGAGGGGGAAAGAGACCCAGTACTTC
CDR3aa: CSASSVRGKETQYF

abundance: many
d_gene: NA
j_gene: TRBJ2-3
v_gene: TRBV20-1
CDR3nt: TGCAGTGCTAGAGAGGTTGAGTATACGCAGTATTTT
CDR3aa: CSAREVEYTQYF

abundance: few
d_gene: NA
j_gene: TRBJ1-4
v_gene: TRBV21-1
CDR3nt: TGTGCCAGCAGCACAGCCACAGGGGACTTCGAAAAACTGTTTTTT
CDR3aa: CASSTATGDFEKLFF

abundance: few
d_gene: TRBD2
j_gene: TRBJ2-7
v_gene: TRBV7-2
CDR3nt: TGTGCCAGCAGCTTGAGCGGGACCCTAGCTTTCCACGAGCAGTACTTC
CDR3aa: CASSLSGTLAFHEQYF

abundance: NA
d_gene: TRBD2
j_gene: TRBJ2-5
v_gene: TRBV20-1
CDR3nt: TGCAGTGCTAGAGTATCTAGCGGGAGCGTGGGGGCCCAGTACTTC
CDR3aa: CSARVSSGSVGAQYF